This TCR beta chain was obtained from a study of T cell responses to AZD1222 COVID-19 vaccine. This clone is a singleton in its sample. CDR1 is ENHRY and CDR2 is SYGVKD in the germline V gene. The CDR3 is made up of 13 amino acids. V lost 2 bases and J lost 4, with 8 bases in between. Produced via immunoSEQ multiplex PCR; TCRdb's table is partial and in-frame only. Seen here are approximately 160,000 clones, about 92% observed once, and the top ten hold around 0.98%. The TCR originated in an adult who received the AZD1222 COVID-19 vaccine. This material consisted of peripheral blood, taken 28 days after the second AZD1222 dose. The V and J genes are TRBV10-3 and TRBJ2-5; D gene unclear. The CDR3 nucleotides read TGTGCCATCAGTGAGGCAGGTCGAGAGACCCAGTACTTC. Protein sequence: CAISEAGRETQYF.